This T cell receptor beta chain emerged from a study of T cell repertoires in cytomegalovirus infection. Regarding the study as a whole: There were carriers of CMV plus the relevant HLA, and cumulative public TCR beta family frequency identified them.

At least ten counts were recorded for this clonotype. The target antigen is unknown. Germline CDR1 is MGHRA and CDR2 is YSYEKL. V dropped 4 bases and J dropped 3; count of bases not matched to a gene: 8. The CDR3 loop spans 16 amino acids. TCRdb reprocessed the reads with MiXCR, giving one entry per CDR3 protein. The sample yields approximately 250,000 distinct CDR3 sequences, 6.5% seen once. The sample consisted of PBMCs. This chain joins TRBV4-1 and TRBJ2-5, with TRBD2 matching 10 bases. This receptor was taken from a human donor in good health (CMV status not recorded). Some clones in this sample may be carry-over from other donors' samples. DNA for the CDR3: TGCGCCAGCAGCCCGTTGGGAGCGGGGGGGAAAGAGACCCAGTACTTC. The encoded protein is CASSPLGAGGKETQYF.